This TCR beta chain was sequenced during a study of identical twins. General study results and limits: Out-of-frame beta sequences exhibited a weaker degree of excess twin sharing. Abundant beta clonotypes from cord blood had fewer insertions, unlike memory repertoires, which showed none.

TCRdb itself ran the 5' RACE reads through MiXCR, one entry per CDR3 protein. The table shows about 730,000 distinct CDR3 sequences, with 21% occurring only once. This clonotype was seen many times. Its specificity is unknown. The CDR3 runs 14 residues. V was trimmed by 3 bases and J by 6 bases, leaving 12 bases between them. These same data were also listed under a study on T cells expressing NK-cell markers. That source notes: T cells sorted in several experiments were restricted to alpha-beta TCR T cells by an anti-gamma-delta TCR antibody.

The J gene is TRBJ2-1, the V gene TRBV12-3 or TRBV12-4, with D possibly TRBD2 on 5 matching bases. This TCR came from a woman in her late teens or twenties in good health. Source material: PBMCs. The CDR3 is CASSFAGRGNEQFF. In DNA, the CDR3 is TGTGCCAGCAGTTTCGCCGGACGGGGCAATGAGCAGTTCTTC.